This T cell receptor (beta chain) is drawn from a study of cytomegalovirus exposure and HLA in healthy donors. Study summary: The 130 or so validation repertoires were reported in a later analysis to have been generated on the same platform as the roughly 630 first-cohort repertoires. General study results and limits: The study flagged around 160 TCR beta chains as cytomegalovirus-associated.

Method: immunoSEQ multiplex PCR; TCRdb's copy keeps in-frame clones and lacks some. This table has fewer than 90,000 clones, roughly 84% appearing once. As regards this clone: Its specificity is not known.

Germline values: CDR1 SGHDT, CDR2 YYEEEE. The CDR3 spans 16 residues. The V and J ends lost 4 bases and 3 bases, in that order; junction bases with no gene match: 9. The chain combines TRBV5-6 with TRBJ2-1, with TRBD2 matching 8 bases. The sample was PBMCs. The clonotype comes from a woman aged 18-29 years in good health and CMV-seropositive. CDR3 loop: CASSPILAGFYNEQFF. Written as DNA, the CDR3 is TGTGCCAGCAGCCCTATTCTAGCGGGCTTCTACAATGAGCAGTTCTTC. Full variable domain (rest looked up from reference TRBV5-6 and TRBJ2-1): DAGVTQSPTHLIKTRGQQVTLRCSPKSGHDTVSWYQQALGQGPQFIFQYYEEEERQRGNFPDRFSGHQFPNYSSELNVNALLLGDSALYLCASSPILAGFYNEQFFGPGTRLTVL.